The next 8 T cell receptor beta chains were all read from a single sample in a study of blood T cell repertoires in COVID-19 (TCRdb year 2020). The library was built by means of the immunoSEQ multiplex PCR assay. TCRdb re-hosts the immuneACCESS table, in-frame sequences only. Its copies lack some clones; in the studies checked, an unresolved V gene accounts for under half of them, and the cause for the rest is not known. The sample contains fewer than 150,000 clones, around 83% of them found a single time. The ten biggest clones cover roughly 3.9% of the sample. Sequencing was done on a sample of peripheral blood. The receptors originated from a woman of 80 years or more with acute or convalescent COVID-19.

V is TRBV18 and J is TRBJ2-5; D might be TRBD1 (5 bases). The germline CDR1 and CDR2 sequences are KGHSH and LQKENI. The CDR3 consists of 14 residues. The V and J ends lost 3 bases and 0 bases respectively, with 8 bases between them. As DNA, the CDR3 is TGTGCCAGCTCACCGGGGCGGTACCAAGAGACCCAGTACTTC. It yields the protein CASSPGRYQETQYF.

V usage is TRBV27 and J usage is TRBJ1-1; the match to TRBD1 covers 7 bases. Per the germline V gene, CDR1 is MNHEY and CDR2 is SMNVEV (reference sequence). Trimming took 6 bases from V and 0 from J; bases not matched to a gene: 4. This CDR3 has 14 amino acids. This chain's CDR3 is CASRADRMNTEAFF. CDR3 sequence (DNA): TGTGCCAGCAGAGCGGACAGGATGAACACTGAAGCTTTCTTT.

The rearrangement uses TRBV7-9 and TRBJ2-7; 8 bases fit TRBD2. Per the germline V gene, CDR1 is SEHNR and CDR2 is FQNEAQ (reference sequence). This CDR3 has 16 amino acids. J lost 3 bases, V lost 5 bases, and 12 bases had no gene match. CDR3 DNA sequence: TGTGCCAGCAGCGTAAATTTAGCGGGGCCAAACTACGAGCAGTACTTC. This encodes CASSVNLAGPNYEQYF.

CDR3 region: CASSDPRGYGYTF. Written as DNA, the CDR3 is TGTGCCAGCAGCGATCCGAGGGGGTATGGCTACACCTTC. The V and J genes are TRBV9 and TRBJ1-2, with D perhaps TRBD1 (6 bases). The V gene's germline CDR1 is SGDLS and CDR2 YYNGEE. This CDR3 comprises 13 residues. The V end lost 3 bases, the J end lost 5 bases, and 11 bases lay between the germline ends. Together with reference TRBV9 and TRBJ1-2, the CDR3 gives the full variable domain: DSGVTQTPKHLITATGQRVTLRCSPRSGDLSVYWYQQSLDQGLQFLIQYYNGEERAKGNILERFSAQQFPDLHSELNLSSLELGDSALYFCASSDPRGYGYTFGSGTRLTVV.

J is TRBJ2-1 and V is TRBV5-1, with D possibly matching TRBD1 (5 bases). Germline CDR1 reads SGHRS; CDR2 reads YFSETQ. V was trimmed by 2 bases and J by 9 bases, leaving 6 bases between them. The CDR3 runs 11 residues. The CDR3 DNA is TGCGCCAGCAGCTTAGGGGTTGAGCAGTTCTTC. Its translation is CASSLGVEQFF.

This clone appeared a single time. The gene calls are TRBV11-1 and TRBJ2-7; perhaps TRBD1 as D (6 bases). CDR1 is SGHAT and CDR2 is FQDESV in the germline V gene (reference sequence). V was trimmed by 3 bases and J by 3 bases, leaving 9 bases between them. The length of the CDR3 is 13 residues. The CDR3 protein is CASSFGRGYEQYF. As DNA, the CDR3 is TGTGCCAGCAGCTTCGGCAGGGGCTACGAGCAGTACTTC.

J is TRBJ1-1 and V is TRBV28; D perhaps matches TRBD1 (6 bases). The V end lost 1 base, the J end lost 9 bases, and 15 bases lay between the germline ends. The CDR3 runs to 14 residues. CDR1 is MDHEN and CDR2 is SYDVKM in the germline V gene. CDR3 DNA sequence: TGTGCCAGCAGTTTATTAGCAGGGGCACGGAAAGCTTTCTTT. Its translation: CASSLLAGARKAFF.

V is TRBV11-2 and J is TRBJ1-3; possibly TRBD1 for D (5 bases). CDR3 length equals 15 residues. The V gene lost 3 bases and the J gene lost 2 bases, with 11 bases spanning the gap. Looked up from germline, CDR1 is SGHAT and CDR2 is FQNNGV. The DNA for the CDR3 is TGTGCCAGCAGCTTCCACGCAGGGCCTGGAAACACCATATATTTT. Translated, it gives CASSFHAGPGNTIYF.